The clone carrying this T cell receptor beta chain was counted ten times or more. Antigen unknown. This record belongs to a study of T-cell reconstitution after alpha-beta-depleted transplantation in children. Germline V lookup: CDR1 SNHLY, CDR2 FYNNEI. V was cut by 6 bases and J by 2 bases, with 11 bases left in between. This CDR3 region has 13 residues. Findings of the study overall: Most T-cell counts and diversity one year after the transplant came from T cells that were newly produced. TCRbeta diversity was high at day 60 in some patients (a result of surviving recipient T cells and thymic progenitors). It was reported that alpha-beta T cells came from several hundred expanded graft clones (about two months after transplant).

Preparation of the TCRbeta library involved a method that used unique molecular identifiers. TCRdb re-analysed the PCR reads in MiXCR, keeping a single row per CDR3 protein. Among roughly 790,000 distinct CDR3 sequences listed, 15% to 20% were seen once. The input for sequencing was PBMCs, mostly from graft donor cells, taken 360 days after TCRalphabeta/CD19-depleted stem cell transplant. This receptor was identified in a male patient aged 10-17 years who had a stem cell transplant for acute lymphoblastic leukemia, so the T cells may come from the graft donor. The chain employs TRBV2 and TRBJ2-7; the D gene is possibly TRBD1 (6 bases). CDR3 protein: CASRRGSPYEQYF. CDR3 DNA sequence: TGTGCCAGCAGGAGGGGGTCACCCTACGAGCAGTACTTC. Complete variable domain (other parts from reference TRBV2 and TRBJ2-7): EPEVTQTPSHQVTQMGQEVILRCVPISNHLYFYWYRQILGQKVEFLVSFYNNEISEKSEIFDDQFSVERPDGSNFTLKIRSTKLEDSAMYFCASRRGSPYEQYFGPGTRLTVT.